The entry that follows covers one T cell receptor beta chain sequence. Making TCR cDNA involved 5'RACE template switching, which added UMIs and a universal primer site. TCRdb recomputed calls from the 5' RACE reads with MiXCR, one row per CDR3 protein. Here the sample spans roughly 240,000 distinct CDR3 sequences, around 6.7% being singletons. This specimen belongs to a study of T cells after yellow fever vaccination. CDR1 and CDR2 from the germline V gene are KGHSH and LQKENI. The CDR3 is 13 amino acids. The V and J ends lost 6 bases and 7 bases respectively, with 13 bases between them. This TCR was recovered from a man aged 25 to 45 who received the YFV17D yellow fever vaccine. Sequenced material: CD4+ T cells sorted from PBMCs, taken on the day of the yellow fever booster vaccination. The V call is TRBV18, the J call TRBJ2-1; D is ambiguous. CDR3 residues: CASSPRDWNEQFF. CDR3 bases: TGTGCCAGCTCCCCAAGAGACTGGAATGAGCAGTTCTTC.